This is a list of T cell receptor beta chains from one sample in a study of blood T cell repertoires in COVID-19. This table comes from immunoSEQ multiplex PCR, and its TCRdb copy is limited to in-frame clones, with some not included. This sample yields 300,000 to 400,000 clones, of which 90% are seen a single time; 3.5% to 5% belongs to the top ten. Sequenced input: PBMCs or T cells enriched from blood (not recorded which). The receptors were sampled from a woman aged 25-40 years who had been exposed to COVID-19. Both conserved end residues are trimmed from each CDR3.

V gene	CDR3 protein
TRBV6-5	ASSRRTVNTEAF
TRBV7-2	ASSFMGGTGELF
TRBV3-1/TRBV3-2	ASSQDLMSGEGAEAF
TRBV6-4	ASSAQPQGVGYT
TRBV3-1/TRBV3-2	ASSLGGGTQY
TRBV3-1/TRBV3-2	ASSPTLAEFSYEQY
TRBV27	ASSSMTRGTEAF
TRBV7-7	ASSLAPGVYNEQF
TRBV4-2	ASSQDRGGAKYEQY
TRBV7-6	ASSSGRDRGRGFYEQY
TRBV19	ASRTSGIMTYEQY
TRBV5-1	ASRWDRTPDEQY
TRBV5-1	ASSFGTGNTGELF
TRBV12-5	ASGLVRQPQH
TRBV15	ATSSRQGEKVHEQY
TRBV7-9	ASSLGTSPNTEAF
TRBV19	ATQTTGVVSTNTEAF
TRBV4-2	ASSRPGTPESGGYT
TRBV19	ASSPQGNYGYT
TRBV7-8	ASSLARPGLAKNIQY
TRBV5-4	ASAKPGGTEAF
TRBV6-5	ASSYFVRRGGSPLH
TRBV5-6	ASSLVTGTGFNEKLF
TRBV6-2/TRBV6-3	ASSWNSYGYT
TRBV5-1	ASSLRGLITDTQY
TRBV10-3	AISESGQGYGYT
TRBV7-2	ASSLLTGWGWGSNQPQH
TRBV6-5	ASSSPRAGANVLT
TRBV25-1	ASSEIRDRNYEQY
TRBV19	ASSIDQQYNEQF
TRBV3-1/TRBV3-2	ASSQEEGCSYNSPLH
TRBV25-1	ASSEKGNSPLH
TRBV18	ASSLTTGAENIQY
TRBV3-1/TRBV3-2	ASSQSKGVGTEAF
TRBV4-1	ASSQGPLRSYRGNQPQH
TRBV12-3/TRBV12-4	ASRPIGGDTQY
TRBV9	ASSVDGDSYNEQF
TRBV9	ASGGHPNEKLF
TRBV5-8	ASSSYRETDSYEQY
TRBV5-1	ASSLLHRDSYGYT
TRBV19	ASSRTAGALF
TRBV4-1	ASSQDWAGIWGSEKLF
TRBV19	ASSVTGTGPYEQY
TRBV7-8	ASSARNSGNTIY
TRBV5-1	ASSHNRGLSTEAF
TRBV5-5	ASSSRGQETQY
TRBV25-1	ASSLTGNNSPLH
TRBV10-3	AIIGLANEQF
TRBV11-3	ASSLLAGGGEQY
TRBV10-3	AISGGSNTGELF
TRBV3-1/TRBV3-2	ASSRTSGGPSRTQY
TRBV30	ATDRGTGPASGNTIY
TRBV6-5	ASSILQPNTEAF
TRBV30	AWSPTGDNQPQH
TRBV5-1	ASSLGARGPLGGYT
TRBV9	ASSASGQGASPLH
TRBV3-1/TRBV3-2	ASSQESKSGTQY